The T cell receptor beta chain described here comes from a study of T cells in Graves' hyperthyroidism and ophthalmopathy. General study findings and limits: From stable hyperthyroidism, ophthalmopathy was set apart by a 13 V-J model.

The CDR3 contains 15 residues. J was trimmed by 0 bases and V by 1 base; bases with no gene match: 5. The V gene's germline CDR1 is DFQATT and CDR2 SNEGSKA (reference sequence). Researchers amplified the TCR beta CDR3 regions from RNA transcripts. Using the HTBI primer set, a first-round RT-PCR was run on the TCR CDR3. TCRdb ran MiXCR on the multiplex PCR reads and lists one entry per CDR3 protein. The repertoire holds hundreds of thousands of distinct CDR3 sequences, with roughly 15% as singletons. Ophthalmopathy patients had Clinical Activity Score at least 3, NOSPECS grade at least 4, duration under 3 months. Uncontrolled infection, other autoimmune disease, pregnancy and lactation each barred patients from inclusion. Extraction of PBMCs used 8 to 10 ml of fresh peripheral blood. In its sample, this clonotype was seen many times. Its antigen is undetermined.

The chain carries TRBV20-1 and TRBJ2-7; TRBD2 matches 8 bases. Sequencing was done on a sample of blood. The receptor was derived from a woman in her 50s with Graves' ophthalmopathy. This CDR3 reads CSARGLAGTSYEQYF. CDR3 DNA sequence: TGCAGTGCTAGAGGGCTAGCGGGCACCTCCTACGAGCAGTACTTC.